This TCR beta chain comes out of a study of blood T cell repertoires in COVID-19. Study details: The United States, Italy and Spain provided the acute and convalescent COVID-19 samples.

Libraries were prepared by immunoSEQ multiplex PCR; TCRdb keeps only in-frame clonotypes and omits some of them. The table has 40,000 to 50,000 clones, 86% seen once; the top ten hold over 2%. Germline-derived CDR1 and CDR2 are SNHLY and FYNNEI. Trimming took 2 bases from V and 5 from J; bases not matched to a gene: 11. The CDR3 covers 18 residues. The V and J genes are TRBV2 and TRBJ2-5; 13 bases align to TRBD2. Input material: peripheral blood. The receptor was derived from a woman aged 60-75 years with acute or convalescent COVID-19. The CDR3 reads CASSELTSGGPQFETQYF. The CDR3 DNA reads TGTGCCAGCAGTGAACTGACTAGCGGGGGGCCACAATTCGAGACCCAGTACTTC.